One and the same sample provided the 27 T cell receptor beta chains below, sequenced in a study of Ad26.COV2.S vaccination and SARS-CoV-2 variants. Here immunoSEQ multiplex PCR was the method, and the copy in TCRdb shows in-frame clones only, minus some. The sample lists about 180,000 clones; around 88% were seen once. Source: peripheral blood, taken after recovery from COVID-19. The receptors were sampled from a human donor who had recovered from COVID-19.

Here the CDR3 DNA reads TGTGCCAGCAGCGTATTTGGACAGGGGAATGAAAAACTGTTTTTT. It specifies CASSVFGQGNEKLFF. This chain links TRBV9 with TRBJ1-4; 9 positions match TRBD1. The V and J ends lost 1 base and 5 bases, in that order; junction bases with no gene match: 3. Germline CDR1 and CDR2: SGDLS and YYNGEE. This CDR3 comprises 15 residues.

V gene TRBV3-1 (or the pseudogene TRBV3-2) combines with J gene TRBJ2-7, with TRBD2 identical over 7 bases. The V gene's germline CDR1 is LGHDT and CDR2 YNNKEL (reference sequence). This CDR3 has 16 residues. Trimming cost V 0 bases and J 2 bases; bases outside gene matches: 7. This chain's CDR3 is CASSQDPASGTYEQYF. CDR3 coding DNA: TGTGCCAGCAGCCAAGATCCGGCTAGCGGAACCTACGAGCAGTACTTC.

The rearrangement joins TRBV5-4 to TRBJ2-3; TRBD2 aligns across 16 bases. The CDR3 has 18 residues. Germline V gene lookup returns CDR1 SGHNT and CDR2 YYREEE (reference sequence). V lost 2 bases and J lost 3; bases outside the gene matches: 6. CDR3 in amino acids: CASSLMGLAGGGTDTQYF. The CDR3 DNA is TGTGCCAGCAGCTTAATGGGACTAGCGGGGGGGGGTACAGATACGCAGTATTTT. Based on the CDR3 plus reference TRBV5-4 and TRBJ2-3, the full variable domain is ETGVTQSPTHLIKTRGQQVTLRCSSQSGHNTVSWYQQALGQGPQFIFQYYREEENGRGNFPPRFSGLQFPNYSSELNVNALELDDSALYLCASSLMGLAGGGTDTQYFGPGTRLTVL.

The rearrangement links TRBV5-1 to TRBJ2-1; 8 positions match TRBD2. This CDR3 has 14 residues. J lost 4 bases, V lost 5 bases, and 5 bases had no gene match. CDR1 and CDR2 (germline): SGHRS, YFSETQ. The CDR3 is CASSLGGGYNEQFF. The DNA of the CDR3 is TGCGCCAGCAGTCTGGGCGGGGGGTACAATGAGCAGTTCTTC.

The chain joins TRBV19 to TRBJ2-1; 8 bases are shared with TRBD1. Trimming took 4 bases from V and 4 from J; bases not matched to a gene: 3. Germline loops: CDR1 LNHDA, CDR2 SQIVND (reference sequence). This CDR3 contains 14 residues. The CDR3 is CASSRGQVYNEQFF. The CDR3 bases are TGTGCCAGTAGTAGGGGACAGGTATACAATGAGCAGTTCTTC.

The DNA of the CDR3 is TGTGCCAGTAGTATGAAGATACCCAATCAGCCCCAGCATTTT. Encoded protein: CASSMKIPNQPQHF. The chain combines TRBV19 with TRBJ1-5; no reliable D call. CDR1 is LNHDA and CDR2 is SQIVND in the germline V gene (reference sequence). V shed 3 bases and J shed 3 bases, with 9 bases lying between them. There are 14 residues in the CDR3.

J is TRBJ2-1 and V is TRBV4-2; unclear D gene. The CDR3 sequence is 18 residues long. V was shortened by 3 bases and J by 2 bases, with 20 bases between the two germline ends. Germline lookup yields CDR1 LGHNA and CDR2 YNFKEQ. In DNA form, the CDR3 reads TGTGCCAGCAGCCACCCCCGGGCGGAGTTAAGTCCCTACAATGAGCAGTTCTTC. It is translated as CASSHPRAELSPYNEQFF.

This clone was seen a handful of times. The chain is built from TRBV4-1 and TRBJ2-1; tentative D call: TRBD1 (6 bases). The CDR3 runs 16 residues. V was trimmed by 0 bases and J by 1 base, leaving 10 bases between them. From germline, CDR1 is MGHRA and CDR2 YSYEKL. The CDR3 bases are TGCGCCAGCAGCCAAGAGGGACACTCTTCCTACAATGAGCAGTTCTTC. It translates to CASSQEGHSSYNEQFF.

The chain is built from TRBV10-3 and TRBJ1-2; D might be TRBD1 (6 bases). CDR1 is ENHRY and CDR2 is SYGVKD in the germline V gene. V was pared by 2 bases and J by 8 bases, with 15 bases between. This CDR3 contains 14 residues. CDR3 sequence reads: CAISETRGGGGYTF. The CDR3 coding sequence is TGTGCCATCAGTGAGACCAGAGGGGGAGGGGGCTACACCTTC.

The CDR3 DNA follows: TGTGCCAGCAGCGAGACCGGGACAGGGGGCGAGGAGACCCAGTACTTC. It codes for CASSETGTGGEETQYF. The rearrangement uses TRBV5-6 and TRBJ2-5; 12 positions match TRBD1. CDR1 is SGHDT and CDR2 is YYEEEE in the germline V gene. V gave up 4 bases and J gave up 5 bases; unmatched junction bases: 9. There are 16 residues in the CDR3.

V gene TRBV7-9 combines with J gene TRBJ2-3, with TRBD2 as a possible D gene (6 bases). The CDR3 is made up of 14 amino acids. Germline V lookup: CDR1 SEHNR, CDR2 FQNEAQ (reference sequence). V shed 8 bases and J shed 0 bases, with 12 bases lying between them. CDR3 protein: CASCGGSSTDTQYF. CDR3 coding DNA: TGTGCCAGCTGTGGAGGGTCTAGCACAGATACGCAGTATTTT.

The table lists this clone with a few counts. The CDR3 nucleotides are TGTGCCAGCAGATTCGAGGACAGGGGAAACTATGGCTACACCTTC. It translates to CASRFEDRGNYGYTF. The chain links TRBV6-5 to TRBJ1-2, with 9 bases fitting TRBD1. Germline loops: CDR1 MNHEY, CDR2 SVGAGI. Trimming took 6 bases from V and 2 from J; bases not matched to a gene: 7. This CDR3 is built from 15 residues.

This clone has only one observation. The gene calls are TRBV7-9 and TRBJ1-5, with 11 bases that match TRBD1. The CDR3 is 17 residues long. Germline loops: CDR1 SEHNR, CDR2 FQNEAQ (reference sequence). V lost 4 bases, J lost 0 bases, and 5 bases stayed unmatched. DNA of the CDR3: TGTGCCAGCAGCTCGGACAGGGGGCCTTATAGCAATCAGCCCCAGCATTTT. This sequence encodes CASSSDRGPYSNQPQHF.

The chain has TRBV5-6 and TRBJ2-3; D unresolved. The CDR3 length is 14 residues. From germline, CDR1 is SGHDT and CDR2 YYEEEE. V shed 1 base and J shed 2 bases, with 8 bases lying between them. Written as DNA, the CDR3 is TGTGCCAGCAGCTTGAAACGGTTCACAGATACGCAGTATTTT. This gives the protein CASSLKRFTDTQYF. Full variable domain (missing parts from reference TRBV5-6 and TRBJ2-3): DAGVTQSPTHLIKTRGQQVTLRCSPKSGHDTVSWYQQALGQGPQFIFQYYEEEERQRGNFPDRFSGHQFPNYSSELNVNALLLGDSALYLCASSLKRFTDTQYFGPGTRLTVL.

The chain employs TRBV9 and TRBJ1-2; D remains unclear. V was clipped by 6 bases and J by 0 bases, with 9 bases between them. Germline V gene lookup returns CDR1 SGDLS and CDR2 YYNGEE. This CDR3 has 13 amino acids. The CDR3 sequence: CASTSAANYGYTF. The CDR3 DNA reads TGTGCCAGCACTTCCGCGGCTAACTATGGCTACACCTTC.

The rearrangement links TRBV7-9 to TRBJ1-5; D is ambiguous. V was shortened by 5 bases and J by 9 bases, with 20 bases between the two germline ends. The CDR3 spans 15 residues. Germline V CDR1 and CDR2: SEHNR, FQNEAQ (reference sequence). For the CDR3, the DNA is TGTGCCAGCAGCCTTGGAGTGGCAGGCGCGGGGCCCCAGCATTTT. Translated, it gives CASSLGVAGAGPQHF. The full variable domain, in which reference TRBV7-9 and TRBJ1-5 provide the parts outside the CDR3, is DTGVSQNPRHKITKRGQNVTFRCDPISEHNRLYWYRQTLGQGPEFLTYFQNEAQLEKSRLLSDRFSAERPKGSFSTLEIQRTEQGDSAMYLCASSLGVAGAGPQHFGDGTRLSIL.

This clone appeared once. The genes are TRBV25-1 and TRBJ1-6; 12 nucleotides align to TRBD1. CDR1 and CDR2 from the germline V gene are MGHDK and SYGVNS. V gave up 0 bases and J gave up 5 bases; unmatched junction bases: 5. The CDR3 consists of 18 residues. In DNA form, the CDR3 reads TGTGCCAGCAGTGAATACAGGGGGACAGGGGGCAATAATTCACCCCTCCACTTT. It encodes CASSEYRGTGGNNSPLHF.

CDR3 DNA: TGCGCCAGCAGCCCGATCTCTGGAAACACCATATATTTT. It specifies CASSPISGNTIYF. This chain uses TRBV5-1 with TRBJ1-3, with no clear D. The V end was cut by 4 bases, the J end by 0 bases, with 5 bases between. The CDR3 is 13 amino acids. CDR1 SGHRS and CDR2 YFSETQ come from the germline V gene.

This clone has a single count. V is TRBV9 and J is TRBJ2-7; 8 bases align to TRBD2. This CDR3 has 15 residues. Germline-derived CDR1 and CDR2 are SGDLS and YYNGEE. The trim removed 4 bases at V and 4 bases at J, leaving 10 bases unmatched. The CDR3 DNA sequence: TGTGCCAGCAGCCTTACGGGAGGGCCGAGTTACGAGCAGTACTTC. Its translation is CASSLTGGPSYEQYF.

V usage is TRBV5-6 and J usage is TRBJ2-1; tentatively, D is TRBD1 (6 bases). The CDR3 is made up of 14 amino acids. Germline V gene data show CDR1 as SGHDT and CDR2 as YYEEEE. The germline V and J ends were trimmed by 4 bases and 9 bases, with 17 bases remaining between them. The CDR3 nucleotides read TGTGCCAGCAGCCTGTCCCGGGACATTTTTGAGCAGTTCTTC. It encodes CASSLSRDIFEQFF.

This sequence joins TRBV11-1 and TRBJ2-7, with 13 bases fitting TRBD2. The trim removed 0 bases at V and 3 bases at J, leaving 5 bases unmatched. The germline CDR1 and CDR2 sequences are SGHAT and FQDESV (reference sequence). The CDR3 is 17 amino acids. CDR3: CASSLAPGLAGSYEQYF. The CDR3 nucleotides read TGTGCCAGCAGCTTAGCTCCGGGACTAGCGGGAAGCTACGAGCAGTACTTC.

This rearrangement joins TRBV5-1 to TRBJ2-7, with no clear D. In germline, CDR1 is SGHRS, CDR2 YFSETQ. The CDR3 extends over 14 amino acids. Deletions cut 0 bases from V and 2 bases from J, with 9 bases between. The CDR3 DNA follows: TGCGCCAGCAGCTTGGACATACCGACCTACGAGCAGTACTTC. Translation gives CASSLDIPTYEQYF.

In DNA, the CDR3 is TGTGCCAGTAAAGGAGGGACCCACGGTGAGCAGTTCTTC. Protein product: CASKGGTHGEQFF. The V and J genes are TRBV19 and TRBJ2-1, with a possible D match to TRBD2 (6 bases). Germline CDR1 reads LNHDA; CDR2 reads SQIVND (reference sequence). The CDR3 sequence is 13 residues long. V was pared by 7 bases and J by 9 bases, with 16 bases between.

This clone was counted once. The V gene is TRBV5-1, the J gene TRBJ1-1; 7 bases map to TRBD1. The germline V gene encodes CDR1 SGHRS and CDR2 YFSETQ. V dropped 2 bases and J dropped 1; count of bases not matched to a gene: 5. The CDR3 covers 15 residues. This CDR3 reads CASSFRGETNTEAFF. The CDR3 region has the DNA TGCGCCAGCAGCTTCAGGGGGGAGACGAACACTGAAGCTTTCTTT. Full variable domain (remainder filled in from reference TRBV5-1 and TRBJ1-1): KAGVTQTPRYLIKTRGQQVTLSCSPISGHRSVSWYQQTPGQGLQFLFEYFSETQRNKGNFPGRFSGRQFSNSRSEMNVSTLELGDSALYLCASSFRGETNTEAFFGQGTRLTVV.

The chain has TRBV15 and TRBJ1-6; D unresolved. The CDR3 loop spans 14 amino acids. Germline CDR1 LNHNV, CDR2 YYDKDF (reference sequence). Trimming removed 1 base from V and 10 bases from J, with 11 bases in between. CDR3 nucleotides: TGTGCCACCAGCAGAGGTGGGGTAGCCTCACCCCTCCACTTT. It codes for CATSRGGVASPLHF.

The V and J genes are TRBV12-3 or TRBV12-4 and TRBJ1-1; the D gene is possibly TRBD1 (6 bases). The CDR3 has 13 amino acids. Deletions cut 3 bases from V and 8 bases from J, with 13 bases between. The CDR3 region has the DNA TGTGCCAGCAGTTTTAATGGAGGGACAGAAGCTTTCTTT. Encoded protein: CASSFNGGTEAFF.

The sample holds a few counts of this clone. The V call is TRBV3-1 (or the pseudogene TRBV3-2), the J call TRBJ2-2; D gene unclear. The V end was cut by 3 bases, the J end by 6 bases, with 11 bases between. The CDR3 has 14 residues. Germline V lookup: CDR1 LGHDT, CDR2 YNNKEL (reference sequence). The CDR3 loop is CASSQAWSPGELFF. As DNA, the CDR3 is TGTGCCAGCAGCCAGGCCTGGTCTCCCGGGGAGCTGTTTTTT.